Each of the 15 T cell receptor beta chains below was sequenced from the same sample in a study of blood T cell repertoires in COVID-19. Some clones are missing from TCRdb's copy, which holds only in-frame ones; the method was immunoSEQ multiplex PCR. The profile covers around 170,000 clones, with about 81% appearing a single time and roughly 10% taken by the ten largest. Sequenced: peripheral blood. The receptors come from a woman aged 80 or older with COVID-19, enrolled during active disease.

This sequence joins TRBV5-1 and TRBJ1-2; TRBD1 matches 11 bases. The CDR3 consists of 14 residues. With V trimmed by 3 bases and J by 4 bases, 2 bases remained unmatched. The V gene's germline CDR1 is SGHRS and CDR2 YFSETQ. This CDR3 is CASSSGQGVYGYTF. As DNA, the CDR3 is TGCGCCAGCAGCTCGGGACAGGGGGTCTATGGCTACACCTTC.

The chain links TRBV12-3 or TRBV12-4 to TRBJ1-6; D gene ambiguous. This CDR3 comprises 12 residues. V was clipped by 3 bases and J by 5 bases, with 2 bases between them. DNA for the CDR3: TGTGCCAGCAGTTTTAATAATTCACCCCTCCACTTT. Translating gives CASSFNNSPLHF.

The rearrangement links TRBV7-3 to TRBJ2-2, with 9 bases that match TRBD1. The CDR3 runs to 18 residues. Trimming at V came to 1 base and at J to 3 bases, leaving 9 bases not matched to a gene. CDR1 is SGHTA, CDR2 FQGTGA, per germline. DNA of the CDR3: TGTGCCAGCAGCTTAAAGCGCCAAGGACAGGGGTACACCGGGGAGCTGTTTTTT. Its translation: CASSLKRQGQGYTGELFF.

The CDR3 here is CASSYQRESYEQYF. In DNA form, the CDR3 reads TGTGCCAGCAGTTACCAGCGGGAGTCCTACGAGCAGTACTTC. This chain connects TRBV6-6 to TRBJ2-7; 8 bases agree with TRBD2. V was pared by 2 bases and J by 1 base, with 1 base of the junction left unmatched. Germline assignment: CDR1 MNHNY and CDR2 SVGAGI (reference sequence). The CDR3 is 14 residues long.

This clone appeared a single time. V usage is TRBV5-4 and J usage is TRBJ1-2; D possibly corresponds to TRBD1 (6 bases). The CDR3 is 14 residues long. CDR1 and CDR2 (germline): SGHNT, YYREEE (reference sequence). Between the trimmed V and J ends, which lost 4 bases and 8 bases, there was a span of 18 bases. This chain's CDR3 is CASSSLREGEGYTF. The CDR3 DNA is TGTGCCAGCAGCAGTCTCAGGGAGGGGGAGGGCTACACCTTC.

V and J are TRBV29-1 and TRBJ2-3; 12 bases match TRBD2. The CDR3 sequence is 14 residues long. V lost 4 bases, J lost 10 bases, and 9 bases stayed unmatched. Germline V CDR1 and CDR2: SQVTM, ANQGSEA. The CDR3 sequence is CSVGGSSGGEAQYF. DNA for the CDR3: TGCAGCGTTGGAGGGTCTAGCGGGGGGGAGGCGCAGTATTTT.

The chain couples TRBV7-3 to TRBJ1-3, with 11 bases lining up with TRBD1. CDR1 is SGHTA, CDR2 FQGTGA, per germline. CDR3 length: 16 residues. V was clipped by 5 bases and J by 4 bases; unmatched bases: 7. The CDR3 DNA reads TGTGCCAGCAGCGCTGGGACAGGGGGTACGGGAAACACCATATATTTT. Translating it yields CASSAGTGGTGNTIYF.

The J gene is TRBJ1-1, the V gene TRBV5-1; D uncertain. V was cut by 0 bases and J by 3 bases, with 15 bases left in between. From germline, CDR1 is SGHRS and CDR2 YFSETQ. The CDR3 is 16 amino acids. Here the CDR3 reads CASSLDRVAGDTEAFF. DNA of the CDR3: TGCGCCAGCAGCTTGGATAGGGTGGCCGGGGACACTGAAGCTTTCTTT. Full variable domain (outside the CDR3, taken from reference TRBV5-1 and TRBJ1-1): KAGVTQTPRYLIKTRGQQVTLSCSPISGHRSVSWYQQTPGQGLQFLFEYFSETQRNKGNFPGRFSGRQFSNSRSEMNVSTLELGDSALYLCASSLDRVAGDTEAFFGQGTRLTVV.

This chain joins TRBV12-3 or TRBV12-4 and TRBJ2-1; tentatively, D is TRBD1 (5 bases). Trimming shortened V by 4 bases and J by 6 bases, and 7 bases separated the two germline ends. CDR3 length: 12 amino acids. CDR3 region: CASSSTGNEQFF. Here the CDR3 DNA reads TGTGCCAGCAGTTCTACAGGCAATGAGCAGTTCTTC.

V gene TRBV5-5 combines with J gene TRBJ2-7; weak D call: TRBD2 (5 bases). The CDR3 totals 16 residues. Trimming shortened V by 2 bases and J by 2 bases, and 17 bases separated the two germline ends. Germline CDR1 is SGHKS and CDR2 is YYEKEE (reference sequence). CDR3 coding DNA: TGTGCCAGCAGCTTAGGGTTGGAAGCGGATCCCTACGAGCAGTACTTC. It yields the protein CASSLGLEADPYEQYF.

V is TRBV7-2 and J is TRBJ2-7; D may be TRBD1 (6 bases). The ends were cut back, 0 bases at V and 3 bases at J, with 9 bases in the middle. Germline loops: CDR1 SGHTA, CDR2 FQGNSA. CDR3 length equals 14 residues. The CDR3 nucleotides read TGTGCCAGCAGCTTAGCAGGACAGAACTACGAGCAGTACTTC. Translated, it gives CASSLAGQNYEQYF.

J is TRBJ2-5 and V is TRBV12-3 or TRBV12-4, with unresolved D. V was shortened by 7 bases and J by 1 base, with 10 bases between the two germline ends. This CDR3 comprises 13 residues. In DNA, the CDR3 is TGTGCCAGCACCTCAGCGTTCCAAGAGACCCAGTACTTC. Translation: CASTSAFQETQYF.

The gene calls are TRBV11-3 and TRBJ1-4; TRBD1 matches 7 bases. The ends lost 3 bases at V and 7 bases at J; junction bases unmatched: 5. From germline, CDR1 is SGHNT and CDR2 YENEEA. This CDR3 is built from 14 residues. The CDR3 here is CASSFYRGGEKLFF. The CDR3 region has the DNA TGTGCCAGCAGCTTTTACAGGGGAGGTGAAAAACTGTTTTTT.

The rearrangement links TRBV19 to TRBJ2-7; TRBD1 matches at 12 bases. Germline V lookup: CDR1 LNHDA, CDR2 SQIVND (reference sequence). This CDR3 has 14 residues. The trim removed 5 bases at V and 5 bases at J, leaving 4 bases unmatched. The CDR3 here is CASSGGTGGHEQYF. The CDR3 region has the DNA TGTGCCAGTAGTGGGGGGACAGGGGGCCACGAGCAGTACTTC.

The chain recombines TRBV5-1 with TRBJ1-2; 9 bases fit TRBD1. The length of the CDR3 is 15 residues. V was clipped by 7 bases and J by 0 bases; unmatched bases: 7. Looked up from germline, CDR1 is SGHRS and CDR2 is YFSETQ. The DNA of the CDR3 is TGCGCCAGCGGACCAACAGGGGGCCCTAACTATGGCTACACCTTC. Translation gives CASGPTGGPNYGYTF.